What follows describes a single T cell receptor (beta chain). Trimming left V 4 bases short and J 8 bases short, with 14 bases between. This CDR3 contains 13 residues. Germline V lookup: CDR1 MGHRA, CDR2 YSYEKL. This record belongs to a study of blood T cell repertoires in COVID-19. Per the study methods: Using reference gene primer amplification, nucleated cell counts were estimated. This table comes from immunoSEQ multiplex PCR, and its TCRdb copy is limited to in-frame clones, with some not included. V, J and clone size reflect that table, while D and trimming were determined from the DNA. Among some 96,000 clones listed, less than 95% were seen once.

This receptor was obtained from a man between 60 and 70 years old with acute or convalescent COVID-19. The J gene is TRBJ1-2, the V gene TRBV4-1; weak D call: TRBD1 (5 bases). The sample was peripheral blood. CDR3 nucleotides: TGCGCCAGCAGCCCGCAGTGGGGGGAGGGCTACACCTTC. This encodes CASSPQWGEGYTF.